The rows below give T cell receptor beta chains drawn from one sample of a study of T cells in Graves' hyperthyroidism and ophthalmopathy. TCRdb reprocessed the multiplex PCR reads with MiXCR, giving one entry per CDR3 protein. The sample consists of around 610,000 distinct CDR3 sequences, approximately 15% of them appearing once. Sequenced: blood. These receptors came from a woman aged 40 to 50 with Graves' ophthalmopathy. CDR3s include the opening cysteine and the closing phenylalanine or tryptophan. A D gene is named only where the DNA matches it firmly. Some rows have no size entry. The others give once, few or many, or a class for an expanded clone.

CDR3 DNA: TGTGCCGGCAGCTTATTAGCGGGGGACACCGGGGAGCTGTTTTTT
CDR3 protein: CAGSLLAGDTGELFF
J gene: TRBJ2-2
clone size: NA
V gene: TRBV7-3
D gene: TRBD2

CDR3 DNA: TGTGCCAGCAGGGTCGGGGCGCGGACCGGGGAGCTGTTTTTT
CDR3 protein: CASRVGARTGELFF
J gene: TRBJ2-2
clone size: NA
V gene: TRBV6-1
D gene: NA

CDR3 DNA: TGTGCCAGCAGTCCCACCAGAAACACCATATATTTT
CDR3 protein: CASSPTRNTIYF
J gene: TRBJ1-3
clone size: many
V gene: TRBV12-3/TRBV12-4
D gene: NA

CDR3 DNA: TGTGCCACCCTTAGCGGGAAGGGGTACGAGCAGTACTTC
CDR3 protein: CATLSGKGYEQYF
J gene: TRBJ2-7
clone size: many
V gene: TRBV28
D gene: TRBD2

CDR3 DNA: TGTGCCACCCAATCCCGACAGGGGGCGGCCGGGGAGCTGTTTTTT
CDR3 protein: CATQSRQGAAGELFF
J gene: TRBJ2-2
clone size: NA
V gene: TRBV12-3/TRBV12-4
D gene: TRBD1

CDR3 DNA: TGTGCCAGCAGCTTGTCACCGAGCAATCAGCCCCAGCATTTT
CDR3 protein: CASSLSPSNQPQHF
J gene: TRBJ1-5
clone size: many
V gene: TRBV13
D gene: NA

CDR3 DNA: TGTGCCAGCAGTTACTCAGAGGGGATCGGGGAGCTGTTTTTT
CDR3 protein: CASSYSEGIGELFF
J gene: TRBJ2-2
clone size: many
V gene: TRBV6-5
D gene: NA

CDR3 DNA: TGTGCCAGCACAAGCGGGAGGGCCGGGATAGCGCAGTACTTC
CDR3 protein: CASTSGRAGIAQYF
J gene: TRBJ2-7
clone size: many
V gene: TRBV25-1
D gene: TRBD2

CDR3 DNA: TGCAGTGCTAGGATAGGGCGACCGACCAGGGAGACCCAGTACTTC
CDR3 protein: CSARIGRPTRETQYF
J gene: TRBJ2-5
clone size: few
V gene: TRBV20-1
D gene: NA

CDR3 DNA: TGTGCCAGCAGAGTTAGCGGGAGAGCGAACACCGGGGAGCTGTTTTTT
CDR3 protein: CASRVSGRANTGELFF
J gene: TRBJ2-2
clone size: many
V gene: TRBV2
D gene: TRBD2

CDR3 DNA: TGCGCCAGCAGCCCAGATCGGGGAGGGCAATACGAGCAGTACTTC
CDR3 protein: CASSPDRGGQYEQYF
J gene: TRBJ2-7
clone size: few
V gene: TRBV4-1
D gene: TRBD2

CDR3 DNA: TGCAGCGTTGAAGATGCGGGTAACTATGGCTACACCTTC
CDR3 protein: CSVEDAGNYGYTF
J gene: TRBJ1-2
clone size: many
V gene: TRBV29-1
D gene: NA

CDR3 DNA: TGCGCCAGCAGCTTGGAGGGACAGGGATCCGGCTACACCTTC
CDR3 protein: CASSLEGQGSGYTF
J gene: TRBJ1-2
clone size: many
V gene: TRBV5-1
D gene: TRBD1

CDR3 DNA: TGTGCCAGCAGCTTGGCGGACCTGGCCCCTCACGAGCAGTACTTC
CDR3 protein: CASSLADLAPHEQYF
J gene: TRBJ2-7
clone size: many
V gene: TRBV7-2
D gene: NA

CDR3 DNA: TGTGCCACCACGGGTCTCGTAGAGGAGACCCAGTACTTC
CDR3 protein: CATTGLVEETQYF
J gene: TRBJ2-5
clone size: many
V gene: TRBV15
D gene: NA

CDR3 DNA: TGTGCCAGCAGTTTAAATCGGCAGGGCAGTGGCTACACCTTC
CDR3 protein: CASSLNRQGSGYTF
J gene: TRBJ1-2
clone size: many
V gene: TRBV12-3/TRBV12-4
D gene: NA

CDR3 DNA: TGTGCCAGCAGTTTAACGACAGGGGGCAGGGGGACCCAGTACTTC
CDR3 protein: CASSLTTGGRGTQYF
J gene: TRBJ2-5
clone size: many
V gene: TRBV12-3/TRBV12-4
D gene: TRBD1

CDR3 DNA: TGTGCCAGCAGTCCCTTTGGCGCGCAAGAGACCCAGTACTTC
CDR3 protein: CASSPFGAQETQYF
J gene: TRBJ2-5
clone size: many
V gene: TRBV27
D gene: NA

CDR3 DNA: TGCAGTGTGAGGACAGACCCCGACCGGCCCTACGAGCAGTACTTC
CDR3 protein: CSVRTDPDRPYEQYF
J gene: TRBJ2-7
clone size: NA
V gene: TRBV29-1
D gene: NA

CDR3 DNA: TGTGCCAGCAGCCCCTTAGCGGGAGGGAACCAAGAGACCCAGTACTTC
CDR3 protein: CASSPLAGGNQETQYF
J gene: TRBJ2-5
clone size: many
V gene: TRBV4-2
D gene: TRBD2

CDR3 DNA: TGTGCCAGCAGCTTAGCTGGGCCGGCCTCTAACTATGGCTACACCTTC
CDR3 protein: CASSLAGPASNYGYTF
J gene: TRBJ1-2
clone size: many
V gene: TRBV7-2
D gene: NA

CDR3 DNA: TGTGCCAGCAGCTTAGACGGACAGGTCCAAGAGACCCAGTACTTC
CDR3 protein: CASSLDGQVQETQYF
J gene: TRBJ2-5
clone size: many
V gene: TRBV7-9
D gene: TRBD1

CDR3 DNA: TGTGCCAGCAGTCGTCGGACAGGAGAGAAAGAGACCCAGTACTTC
CDR3 protein: CASSRRTGEKETQYF
J gene: TRBJ2-5
clone size: many
V gene: TRBV2
D gene: TRBD1

CDR3 DNA: TGTGCCAGTACCAGCTACAGGGGGGATGGGGCCAACGTCCTGACTTTC
CDR3 protein: CASTSYRGDGANVLTF
J gene: TRBJ2-6
clone size: many
V gene: TRBV19
D gene: TRBD1